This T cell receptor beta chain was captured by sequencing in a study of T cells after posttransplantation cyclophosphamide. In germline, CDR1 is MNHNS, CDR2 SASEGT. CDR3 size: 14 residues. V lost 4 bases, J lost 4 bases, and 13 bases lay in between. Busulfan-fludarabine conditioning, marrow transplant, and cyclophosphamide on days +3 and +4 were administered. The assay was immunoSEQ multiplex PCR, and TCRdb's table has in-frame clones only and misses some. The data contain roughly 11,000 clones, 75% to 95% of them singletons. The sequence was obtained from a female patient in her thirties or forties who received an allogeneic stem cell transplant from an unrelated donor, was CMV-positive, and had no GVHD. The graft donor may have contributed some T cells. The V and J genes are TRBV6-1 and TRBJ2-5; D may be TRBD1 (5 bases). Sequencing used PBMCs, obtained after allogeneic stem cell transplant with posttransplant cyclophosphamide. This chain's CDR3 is CASSVERRGETQYF. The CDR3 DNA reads TGTGCCAGCAGTGTAGAGAGAAGGGGAGAGACCCAGTACTTC.